The T cell receptor (beta chain) described here comes from a study of blood T cells in healthy people across ages (dated by TCRdb to the mid-2010s). Background for the entire study: In model experiments, roughly one uniquely barcoded TCR beta cDNA molecule per two T cells was captured by template switching. Using deep sequencing normalized with unique cDNA molecular identifiers, the study measured how TCR beta repertoire diversity changes with age. Donors were grouped into four age groups: young (average 16 years), middle-aged (39), aged (around 62) and long-lived (just over 80). Using the same blood draw, the study looked at two additional independent replicas of 1 million unique cDNA reads for two donors, one aged 18 to 30 and the other aged 80 or older. Here is what the overall study found, with its caveats: Observed TCR beta diversity correlated strongly with the percentage of naive T cells measured by flow cytometry. Because the CMV infection status of the donors was unknown, age-related changes in expanded clonotypes may potentially have been confounded. As age increased, observed TCR beta diversity per million T cells dropped in a roughly linear way, and a significant reduction was already evident by age about 40. Because profiling used bulk unsorted PBMCs, naive and antigen-experienced compartments could not be compared conclusively. Compared with the aged group, the long-lived group had more naive CD4+ T cells, fewer expanded clones and increased TCR diversity, a pattern suggesting age selection. Estimates of total diversity based on one million sequenced T cells were considered lower bounds and underestimates.

The library was generated by 5' RACE. Instrument on record: Illumina HiSeq 2500. A second PCR of about 6 to 11 cycles was run with a J-beta primer mix and a sample-barcoded 5' primer. Each TCR beta cDNA molecule received a unique molecular identifier from a template-switch 5' adaptor carrying 12 random nucleotides. At least 3 million CDR3-containing paired-end reads were obtained from each sample. The Mint cDNA synthesis kit, primed by a TRBC-specific oligonucleotide, was used to synthesize first-strand cDNA from all RNA. Following uracil-DNA glycosylase treatment, all cDNA underwent a first 18-cycle PCR with the universal primers M1SS and BC2_uni_R. The original pipeline was this. Each sample was normalized by randomly selecting 1 million high-quality reads, each carrying a distinct molecular identifier. Instead of being binned into consensus sequences, reads with shared molecular identifiers were discarded. MiTCR, run with a Q25 quality threshold and the strictest error-elimination algorithm, handled CDR3 identification, clonotype clustering and error correction. A nonparametric unseen species model with Euler transformation was used to estimate a lower bound on total TCR beta diversity. Using fastp at Q25 and MiXCR, TCRdb reprocessed the public reads and kept productive beta chains. Each entry is one CDR3 protein sequence, shown with its most common DNA and genes. The V and J calls follow TCRdb's processing rather than the paper's. Present in this sample are fewer than 1,200,000 distinct CDR3 sequences, roughly 24% of which were seen just once. About 0.8% of the sample is in the top ten clones.

The donors were roughly 39 Caucasian individuals from Russia, aged 6 to 90 years, who were systemically healthy. Approximately 10 milliliters of peripheral blood were collected from each donor into EDTA-treated Vacutainer tubes. Ficoll-Paque density-gradient centrifugation was used to isolate PBMCs, with at least 7 million per sample. Total RNA was extracted from PBMCs with Trizol reagent, with at least 5.5 micrograms obtained per sample. For every donor, an aliquot of PBMCs went through flow cytometry to measure the percentages of naive CD45RAhigh/CD27high T cells. This clonotype was observed a few times. Its recognized antigen is unknown. The record has no base qualities; no much larger clone is one base away. The germline V gene sets CDR1 to SGHRS and CDR2 to YFSETQ. Spanning cysteine to phenylalanine, the CDR3 consists of 15 amino acids. Only the CDR3 DNA is retained, 45 bases long and in frame from the first base. V loses 0 bases, J loses 2 bases, and the germline ends lie 12 bases apart.

In addition, the sample was reused for a study of T cells of mothers and their children. That second report states: Nine systemically healthy Caucasian individuals served as donors, namely three mothers together with their six children. cDNA synthesis consumed the entire amount of extracted RNA, loaded at around 1.5 ug RNA in each 15 ul reaction. Sample barcodes and 2-4 random nucleotides were added via the M1S primer in the second PCR. More than 8 million TCR beta CDR3 reads were obtained from each mother, and some 3.3 million reads were obtained from each child. Thymic selection shapes the output of TCR recombination in a similar way in related and unrelated pairs, and inherited differences have a minor effect. Normalized repertoire overlap was always found to be slightly, but never significantly, higher in related mother-child pairs than in unrelated mother-child pairs. No persistent microchimeric T cell clones were detected, at a sensitivity of 80 to 100 clones per million clonotypes. To look for features that set related mother-child pairs apart from unrelated individuals, the researchers ran deep NGS to compare the TCR beta repertoires of mothers and children. Mothers averaged roughly 36 +/- 4 years of age and children averaged about 10 +/- 4 years. Libraries were sequenced on Illumina HiSeq 2000 with 100+100 nt paired-end reads after adapter ligation with NEBNext reagents. To avoid cross-contamination, the mother libraries and the child libraries were prepared a month apart and sequenced in separate runs. For each donor, between roughly 500,000 and 2,200,000 distinct TCR beta clonotypes were identified. Naive TCR beta clonotypes were estimated from low-frequency clonotypes matched to each donor's FACS-determined naive share, without sorting.

This chain joins TRBV5-1 to TRBJ2-7, with TRBD1 tentatively as D gene (6 bases match). This TCR was sampled from a girl aged 2 to 10 in good health. Sequenced: blood. The CDR3 here reads CASSLDVGATYEQYF. In nucleotide form, the sequence is TGCGCCAGCAGCTTGGACGTGGGGGCCACCTACGAGCAGTACTTC.